Listed below are T cell receptor beta chains from one sample, sequenced in a study of blood T cell repertoires in COVID-19. Assay used: immunoSEQ multiplex PCR; TCRdb lists only in-frame clones, some missing. The sample contains about 260,000 clones, around nine tenths of which appear only once. Sequencing was performed on peripheral blood. Receptor source: a man aged 35 to 55 with active or convalescent COVID-19. Both conserved end residues are part of each CDR3. The order of the fields is V gene, J gene, D gene, clone size, CDR3 DNA, CDR3 protein. The D gene is left open where the match is weak. The size entry is marked missing in some rows and otherwise reads once, few, many or a size class.

V: TRBV6-5
J: TRBJ1-2
D: TRBD1
size: few
DNA: TGTGCCAGCACCTTAGGGACAGGGGTCAGCTATGGCTACACCTTC
CDR3: CASTLGTGVSYGYTF

V: TRBV9
J: TRBJ1-3
D: -
size: -
DNA: TGTGCCAGCAGCGTTCAGGGTTCCAACACCATATATTTT
CDR3: CASSVQGSNTIYF

V: TRBV24-1
J: TRBJ1-2
D: TRBD1
size: -
DNA: TGTGCCACCTCCGTGCGACAGGGCTATGGCTACACCTTC
CDR3: CATSVRQGYGYTF

V: TRBV11-2
J: TRBJ1-1
D: -
size: -
DNA: TGTGCCAGCAGCCCCAGTCTGTCTGAAGCTTTCTTT
CDR3: CASSPSLSEAFF

V: TRBV6-6
J: TRBJ1-1
D: TRBD1
size: -
DNA: TGTGCCAGCAGTTTGCCGGGACAGTTAGAAGCTTTCTTT
CDR3: CASSLPGQLEAFF

V: TRBV4-2
J: TRBJ1-3
D: TRBD1
size: -
DNA: TGTGCCAGCAGCCAAGATCCGAACAGGGGGGGCTCTGGAAACACCATATATTTT
CDR3: CASSQDPNRGGSGNTIYF

V: TRBV11-2
J: TRBJ1-2
D: TRBD1
size: -
DNA: TGTGCCAGCAGCATGGGACAGGGGGCTGGCTATGGCTACACCTTC
CDR3: CASSMGQGAGYGYTF

V: TRBV5-1
J: TRBJ1-1
D: -
size: -
DNA: TGCGCCAGCAGCTTGGGAGGGTTGAATGTGGACACTGAAGCTTTCTTT
CDR3: CASSLGGLNVDTEAFF

V: TRBV15
J: TRBJ1-2
D: TRBD1
size: -
DNA: TGTGCCACCAGCAGAGGCGGGACAGAGGGTACTCAGGGCTACACCTTC
CDR3: CATSRGGTEGTQGYTF

V: TRBV11-1
J: TRBJ1-1
D: -
size: -
DNA: TGTGCCAGCAGCTTGGATGGGGGGGCCACTGAAGCTTTCTTT
CDR3: CASSLDGGATEAFF

V: TRBV14
J: TRBJ2-2
D: -
size: -
DNA: TGTGCCAGCAGCCAATACAGGGCCGGGGAGCTGTTTTTT
CDR3: CASSQYRAGELFF

V: TRBV18
J: TRBJ2-1
D: -
size: -
DNA: TGTGCCAGCTCACCCTCCCGGACAGAGGACAATGAGCAGTTCTTC
CDR3: CASSPSRTEDNEQFF

V: TRBV2
J: TRBJ2-7
D: TRBD1
size: -
DNA: TGTGCCAGCAATGGACCCGGACAGGCAGGGTACGAGCAGTACTTC
CDR3: CASNGPGQAGYEQYF

V: TRBV6-1
J: TRBJ2-1
D: TRBD1
size: -
DNA: TGTGCCAGCAGTGAAAGACAGGGGACGAGGAATGAGCAGTTCTTC
CDR3: CASSERQGTRNEQFF

V: TRBV5-6
J: TRBJ2-3
D: -
size: -
DNA: TGTGCCAGCAGCTTGGCGGGTGGAGATACGCAGTATTTT
CDR3: CASSLAGGDTQYF

V: TRBV2
J: TRBJ1-4
D: TRBD1
size: -
DNA: TGTGCCAGCAGCCGGGACAGCATTAATGAAAAACTGTTTTTT
CDR3: CASSRDSINEKLFF

V: TRBV30
J: TRBJ1-2
D: -
size: -
DNA: TGTGCCTGGGGAGTGATATCGGGTCGTAATGGCTACACCTTC
CDR3: CAWGVISGRNGYTF

V: TRBV5-1
J: TRBJ2-2
D: TRBD1
size: few
DNA: TGCGCCAGCAGCTTAACAGGGGGCTCCGGGGAGCTGTTTTTT
CDR3: CASSLTGGSGELFF

V: TRBV12-3/TRBV12-4
J: TRBJ2-7
D: TRBD2
size: -
DNA: TGTGCCAGCACCCGGGGGGGGTCCTACGAGCAGTACTTC
CDR3: CASTRGGSYEQYF

V: TRBV5-6
J: TRBJ1-1
D: -
size: -
DNA: TGTGCCAGCAGGCTTACAGGGTTGAACACTGAAGCTTTCTTT
CDR3: CASRLTGLNTEAFF

V: TRBV6-6
J: TRBJ1-2
D: -
size: -
DNA: TGTGCCAGCAGACCAGGGTTAGCTAACTATGGCTACACCTTC
CDR3: CASRPGLANYGYTF

V: TRBV13
J: TRBJ2-7
D: TRBD2
size: -
DNA: TGTGCCAGCAGCCGCGGGGCAGGCGGGGGGGACGAGCAGTACTTC
CDR3: CASSRGAGGGDEQYF

V: TRBV6-5
J: TRBJ2-7
D: TRBD1
size: -
DNA: TGTGCCAGCAGTTACGGACAGGGCGAGGAGCAGTACTTC
CDR3: CASSYGQGEEQYF

V: TRBV7-2
J: TRBJ2-7
D: TRBD1
size: few
DNA: TGTGCCAGCAGCTTAATGGGGACAGGAACCTACGAGCAGTACTTC
CDR3: CASSLMGTGTYEQYF

V: TRBV11-3
J: TRBJ1-2
D: TRBD1
size: -
DNA: TGTGCCAGCAGCTTAGCCGGGACAGGGGTTCCTGGCTACACCTTC
CDR3: CASSLAGTGVPGYTF

V: TRBV12-3/TRBV12-4
J: TRBJ2-2
D: -
size: -
DNA: TGTGCCAGCAGCCAACTAAAGACCGGGGAGCTGTTTTTT
CDR3: CASSQLKTGELFF

V: TRBV29-1
J: TRBJ2-1
D: TRBD2
size: -
DNA: TGCAGCGTTGAAGGACTAGCGGGAGTACGGAATGAGCAGTTCTTC
CDR3: CSVEGLAGVRNEQFF

V: TRBV5-1
J: TRBJ2-2
D: -
size: -
DNA: TGCGCCAGCAGCTTGGATGCGCGGGTAACCGGGGAGCTGTTTTTT
CDR3: CASSLDARVTGELFF

V: TRBV30
J: TRBJ1-5
D: -
size: -
DNA: TGTGCCTGGAGTCTAGGTAGCAATCAGCCCCAGCATTTT
CDR3: CAWSLGSNQPQHF

V: TRBV28
J: TRBJ2-7
D: -
size: -
DNA: TGTGCCAGCAGTTGGGGCAGGACGAGCTCCTACGAGCAGTACTTC
CDR3: CASSWGRTSSYEQYF

V: TRBV6-6
J: TRBJ1-4
D: -
size: -
DNA: TGTGCCAGCAGTTACATCCGGGTTGGTAATGAAAAACTGTTTTTT
CDR3: CASSYIRVGNEKLFF

V: TRBV9
J: TRBJ2-6
D: TRBD1
size: -
DNA: TGTGCCAGCAGCGTATATCGGGACAGCCTCTCTGGGGCCAACGTCCTGACTTTC
CDR3: CASSVYRDSLSGANVLTF

V: TRBV7-9
J: TRBJ1-4
D: -
size: -
DNA: TGTGCCAGCAGCTTAGGGGCGCTTAGGCTTGAAAAACTGTTTTTT
CDR3: CASSLGALRLEKLFF

V: TRBV27
J: TRBJ2-3
D: TRBD1
size: -
DNA: TGTGCCAGCAGTGGACAGGATTACGGAGATACGCAGTATTTT
CDR3: CASSGQDYGDTQYF

V: TRBV7-3
J: TRBJ2-3
D: TRBD2
size: -
DNA: TGTGCCAGCAGCCGCAGTACTAGCGGAAGCACAGATACGCAGTATTTT
CDR3: CASSRSTSGSTDTQYF

V: TRBV9
J: TRBJ2-7
D: -
size: -
DNA: TGTGCCAGCAGCCCCTTGAGGGCACCTTACGAGCAGTACTTC
CDR3: CASSPLRAPYEQYF

V: TRBV6-1
J: TRBJ2-7
D: TRBD2
size: once
DNA: TGTGCCAGCATCGGGACTAGCGAGAGCTCCTACGAGCAGTACTTC
CDR3: CASIGTSESSYEQYF

V: TRBV7-7
J: TRBJ2-1
D: TRBD2
size: -
DNA: TGTGCCAGCAGCGTGTCGGGGGGGCCCTTCAATGAGCAGTTCTTC
CDR3: CASSVSGGPFNEQFF

V: TRBV30
J: TRBJ2-1
D: -
size: -
DNA: TGTGCAGGGGCCCCAACCTACAATGAGCAGTTCTTC
CDR3: CAGAPTYNEQFF

V: TRBV29-1
J: TRBJ2-7
D: TRBD1
size: -
DNA: TGCAGCGTGGGGACAGGGGGCAGCTACGAGCAGTACTTC
CDR3: CSVGTGGSYEQYF

V: TRBV19
J: TRBJ1-6
D: TRBD1
size: -
DNA: TGTGCCAGTAGTATCAGTTACAGGGGACTGAATAATTCACCCCTCCACTTT
CDR3: CASSISYRGLNNSPLHF

V: TRBV6-5
J: TRBJ1-5
D: -
size: -
DNA: TGTGCCAGCAGTTCAAGGGGGGGCAGCCAGCCCCAGCATTTT
CDR3: CASSSRGGSQPQHF

V: TRBV2
J: TRBJ2-1
D: TRBD2
size: -
DNA: TGTGCCAGCATTACCACTCTCGAGCGGGAGGTTAGTGAGCAGTTCTTC
CDR3: CASITTLEREVSEQFF

V: TRBV18
J: TRBJ2-5
D: -
size: -
DNA: TGTGCCAGCTCAACAGGGTCCTCGGAGACCCAGTACTTC
CDR3: CASSTGSSETQYF

V: TRBV2
J: TRBJ1-5
D: TRBD1
size: -
DNA: TGTGCCAGCAGACCCACCCCCGGCGACAGGGACGGGCAGCCCCAGCATTTT
CDR3: CASRPTPGDRDGQPQHF

V: TRBV25-1
J: TRBJ2-4
D: TRBD1
size: -
DNA: TGTGCCAGCAGTGAATTATCAGGGGGCAAAAACATTCAGTACTTC
CDR3: CASSELSGGKNIQYF

V: TRBV9
J: TRBJ1-2
D: TRBD1
size: -
DNA: TGTGCCAGCAGCCCTTTGACAGGGGGCGGTGGCTACACCTTC
CDR3: CASSPLTGGGGYTF

V: TRBV10-3
J: TRBJ2-2
D: -
size: -
DNA: TGTGCCATCAGCGACTACGGGCAGAACACCGGGGAGCTGTTTTTT
CDR3: CAISDYGQNTGELFF

V: TRBV10-3
J: TRBJ1-6
D: -
size: -
DNA: TGTGCCACCGGACGGGGAGGAGGTTCACCCCTCCACTTT
CDR3: CATGRGGGSPLHF

V: TRBV2
J: TRBJ2-5
D: TRBD2
size: -
DNA: TGTGCCAGCAGTGGGGGACTAGCGGGGCCAGAGACCCAGTACTTC
CDR3: CASSGGLAGPETQYF

V: TRBV27
J: TRBJ1-5
D: -
size: -
DNA: TGTGCCAGCAGCCTAATGGCAGGGTTCTCTCAGCCCCAGCATTTT
CDR3: CASSLMAGFSQPQHF

V: TRBV15
J: TRBJ1-6
D: TRBD1
size: -
DNA: TGTGCCACCAGCACGAAACAGGGGGCAAATTCACCCCTCCACTTT
CDR3: CATSTKQGANSPLHF

V: TRBV27
J: TRBJ1-2
D: -
size: -
DNA: TGTGCCAGCGGGGCCCAATGGTATGGCTACACCTTC
CDR3: CASGAQWYGYTF

V: TRBV5-6
J: TRBJ2-5
D: TRBD1
size: -
DNA: TGTGCCAGCAGCCGATACAGGGGTGGGCAAGAGACCCAGTACTTC
CDR3: CASSRYRGGQETQYF

V: TRBV11-2
J: TRBJ2-3
D: -
size: few
DNA: TGTGCCAGCAGCTTAGACGGGAGCACAGATACGCAGTATTTT
CDR3: CASSLDGSTDTQYF